The 7 T cell receptor beta chains listed next were all sequenced from one sample in a study of T-cell memory formation after mild COVID-19. TCRdb reanalysed the 5' RACE reads using MiXCR and keeps one entry per CDR3 protein. The repertoire holds under 450,000 distinct CDR3 sequences, 20% to 25% seen once, with approximately 22% in the top ten. The sequenced sample was PBMCs or a T cell subset sorted from them (not recorded which). The receptors shown here come from a young man who had mild COVID-19 (a few samples of this study predate the infection). Cell type and time point are not known.

This clonotype came up a few times. The chain links TRBV11-2 to TRBJ2-7; perhaps TRBD1 as D (6 bases). V was pared by 5 bases and J by 3 bases, with 11 bases between. CDR1 is SGHAT and CDR2 is FQNNGV in the germline V gene. This CDR3 spans 13 amino acids. The CDR3 nucleotides read TGTGCCAGCAGCCGGGACAACTACTACGAGCAGTACGTC. Residues: CASSRDNYYEQYV.

The J gene is TRBJ2-3, the V gene TRBV4-3; 11 bases match TRBD2. The CDR3 is 15 residues long. Unmatched junction bases numbered 1, after V lost 1 base and J lost 4 bases. The germline V gene encodes CDR1 LGHNA and CDR2 YSLEER. CDR3: CASSQVTSGADTQYF. The CDR3 DNA sequence: TGCGCCAGCAGCCAAGTGACTAGCGGGGCAGATACGCAGTATTTT.

This clonotype has a single count. The chain links TRBV4-3 to TRBJ1-2; 11 nucleotides line up with TRBD1. This CDR3 spans 16 amino acids. The ends lost 4 bases at V and 8 bases at J; junction bases unmatched: 12. From germline, CDR1 is LGHNA and CDR2 YSLEER. CDR3 nucleotides: TGCGCCAGCAGCCCAGGATTCGGACAGGGGGCGCGAGGCTACACCTTC. It yields the protein CASSPGFGQGARGYTF.

The table lists this clonotype with a few counts. V and J are TRBV4-1 and TRBJ1-5, with 10 bases that match TRBD1. V lost 3 bases and J lost 6; bases outside the gene matches: 5. The length of the CDR3 is 15 residues. Germline V gives CDR1 MGHRA, CDR2 YSYEKL. The CDR3, as DNA: TGCGCCAGCAGCCACGAGACAGGGGGCGTTCAGCCCCAGCATTTT. It specifies CASSHETGGVQPQHF.

This clonotype was seen more than once but under ten times. V usage is TRBV16 and J usage is TRBJ1-1; the D is unclear. CDR1 KGHSY and CDR2 FQNENV come from the germline V gene. This CDR3 has 15 residues. V was shortened by 0 bases and J by 0 bases, with 8 bases between the two germline ends. This CDR3 is CASSQSLGLNTEAFF. As DNA, the CDR3 is TGTGCCAGCAGCCAATCATTGGGGTTGAACACTGAAGCTTTCTTT.

This chain uses TRBV3-1 with TRBJ1-2; 7 bases match TRBD1. The J segment lost 4 bases and the V segment lost 3 bases, leaving 8 bases of the junction unmatched. Germline values: CDR1 LGHDT, CDR2 YNNKEL (reference sequence). The CDR3 has 15 residues. CDR3 protein: CASSQNPGQIYGYTF. In DNA form, the CDR3 reads TGTGCCAGCAGCCAGAATCCGGGACAGATCTATGGCTACACCTTC.

In its sample, this clonotype was seen a few times. The chain has TRBV20-1 and TRBJ2-2; unclear D gene. The germline V gene encodes CDR1 DFQATT and CDR2 SNEGSKA (reference sequence). This CDR3 contains 13 residues. Trimming pared 4 bases from V and 5 bases from J, leaving 11 bases between. The CDR3 region has the DNA TGCAGTGCTACCCGCGGTGGGACCGGGGAGCTGTTTTTT. Translation: CSATRGGTGELFF.